This T cell receptor (beta chain) was identified in a study of blood T cells in healthy people across ages. A second roughly 6 to 11 cycle PCR used barcoded and J-beta primers. One entry per CDR3 protein results from TCRdb running MiXCR on the 5' RACE reads. The sample lists 890,000 or so distinct CDR3 sequences; around 62% were seen once. This clonotype turned up a few times. The V segment lost 5 bases and the J segment 2 bases; nucleotides outside the gene matches: 6. The CDR3 contains 13 residues. From germline, CDR1 is DFQATT and CDR2 SNEGSKA (reference sequence). The receptor was isolated from a man aged 25-45 years in good health. The rearrangement links TRBV20-1 to TRBJ2-7; 7 nucleotides match TRBD1. Sequenced sample: blood. CDR3: CSAPTGWTYEQYF. The CDR3 DNA sequence: TGCAGTGCTCCGACAGGGTGGACCTACGAGCAGTACTTC.